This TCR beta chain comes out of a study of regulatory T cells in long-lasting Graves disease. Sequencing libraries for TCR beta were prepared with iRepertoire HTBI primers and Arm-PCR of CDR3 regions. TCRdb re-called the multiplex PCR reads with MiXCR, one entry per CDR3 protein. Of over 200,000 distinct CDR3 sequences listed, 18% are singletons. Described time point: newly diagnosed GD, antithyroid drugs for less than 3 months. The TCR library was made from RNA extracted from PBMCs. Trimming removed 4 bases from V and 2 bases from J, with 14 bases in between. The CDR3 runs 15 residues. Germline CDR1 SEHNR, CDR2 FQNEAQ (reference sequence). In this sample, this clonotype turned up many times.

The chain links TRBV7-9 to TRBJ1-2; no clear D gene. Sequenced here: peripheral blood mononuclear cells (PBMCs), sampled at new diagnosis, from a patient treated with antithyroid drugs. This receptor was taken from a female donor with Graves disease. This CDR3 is CASSSTLQENYGYTF. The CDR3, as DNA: TGTGCCAGCAGCTCCACCTTGCAGGAGAACTATGGCTACACCTTC.